Presented here are 17 T cell receptor beta chains from one specimen sequenced in a study of CD8+CD57+ T cells in acquired aplastic anemia. Template material for TCR beta VDJ and CDR3 profiling consisted of genomic DNA. TCRdb fed the reads into MiXCR, producing one record per CDR3 protein. The table lists about 81,000 distinct CDR3 sequences, roughly half of them singletons. The material sequenced was sorted CD4+, CD8+, or CD8+CD57+ T cells (not recorded which) from PBMCs. The receptors here all came from a human donor in good health, serving as a control.

This clonotype was found a few times. V gene TRBV2 combines with J gene TRBJ2-7; tentative D call: TRBD2 (6 bases). The V gene lost 6 bases and the J gene lost 6 bases, with 18 bases spanning the gap. Germline values: CDR1 SNHLY, CDR2 FYNNEI. The CDR3 runs 14 residues. The CDR3: CASSLDSGACEQYF. CDR3 nucleotide sequence: TGTGCCAGCAGCTTAGATAGCGGAGCCTGCGAGCAGTACTTC.

About this clonotype itself: Germline is not matched at one junction end, which may reflect a read error. This chain connects TRBV7-3 to TRBJ1-1; D gene ambiguous. Germline V gene sequence: CDR1 SGHTA, CDR2 FQGTGA. This CDR3 comprises 9 residues. The CDR3 DNA reads TGTGCCAGCAGCGCACCACCGGCCTTT. It translates to CASSAPPAF.

The chain joins TRBV20-1 to TRBJ2-3, with a tentative D call TRBD1 (5 bases). The CDR3 totals 14 residues. From germline, CDR1 is DFQATT and CDR2 SNEGSKA (reference sequence). Trimming cost V 5 bases and J 3 bases, with 15 bases left between them. The CDR3 DNA follows: TGCAGTGCTCCGGACACTATAATTACAGATACGCAGTATTTT. Protein: CSAPDTIITDTQYF.

The chain joins TRBV27 to TRBJ2-5; 8 bases fit TRBD2. CDR1 MNHEY and CDR2 SMNVEV come from the germline V gene (reference sequence). This CDR3 spans 15 amino acids. V trimming: 7 bases; J trimming: 0 bases; junction bases outside the gene matches: 7. CDR3 in amino acids: CASTSGGGHQETQYF. In nucleotides, the CDR3 is TGTGCCAGCACCTCAGGCGGGGGGCACCAAGAGACCCAGTACTTC.

V is TRBV7-9 and J is TRBJ2-7, with a tentative D call TRBD2 (5 bases). From germline, CDR1 is SEHNR and CDR2 FQNEAQ (reference sequence). The CDR3 runs to 12 residues. V lost 9 bases and J lost 3, with 12 bases in between. The CDR3, as DNA: TGTGCCAGTAGCGTTGGTGTCTACGAGCAGTACTTC. Translating gives CASSVGVYEQYF.

This clonotype occurred a few times. A much bigger clone sits one base away, suggesting this may be a read error. This chain links TRBV19 with TRBJ2-1; D gene unclear. The germline V and J ends were trimmed by 9 bases and 9 bases, with 18 bases remaining between them. The V gene's germline CDR1 is LNHDA and CDR2 SQIVND (reference sequence). This CDR3 is 13 amino acids long. The CDR3 nucleotides read TGTGCCAGCGGCTCGGTGGGTGGTGCTGAGCAGTTCTTC. This encodes CASGSVGGAEQFF.

Only a few counts were recorded for this clonotype. The chain carries TRBV6-1 and TRBJ2-1; 8 bases match TRBD2. CDR1 and CDR2 (germline): MNHNS, SASEGT. The CDR3 consists of 15 residues. Trimming cost V 5 bases and J 0 bases; bases outside gene matches: 3. For the CDR3, the DNA is TGTGCCAGCAGTCAAAGCGGGAGCTCCTACAATGAGCAGTTCTTC. Protein product: CASSQSGSSYNEQFF.

The rearrangement joins TRBV25-1 to TRBJ1-2, with a weak D call TRBD1 (6 bases). CDR1 and CDR2 from the germline V gene are MGHDK and SYGVNS. The V gene lost 4 bases and the J gene lost 3 bases, with 15 bases spanning the gap. The CDR3 consists of 15 residues. The DNA of the CDR3 is TGTGCCAGCAGTGCCGACAGGAACCCTTACTATGGCTACACCTTC. Encoded protein: CASSADRNPYYGYTF.

Comments on this clonotype: Given a much more abundant clone one base away, this may be a read error. The chain links TRBV20-1 to TRBJ2-5; 7 nucleotides line up with TRBD2. The last part of the DNA fits TRBJ2-1 better; the J call may be wrong. This CDR3 region has 16 residues. Germline V gene lookup returns CDR1 DFQATT and CDR2 SNEGSKA (reference sequence). CDR3 sequence: CSARRVGGSSYDEQFF. In DNA form, the CDR3 reads TGCAGTGCTAGACGGGTGGGCGGGAGCTCCTACGATGAGCAGTTCTTC.

This clonotype was seen at least ten times. The genes are TRBV2 and TRBJ1-4; D is uncertain. This CDR3 is 16 amino acids long. From germline, CDR1 is SNHLY and CDR2 FYNNEI. The germline V and J ends were trimmed by 4 bases and 0 bases, with 12 bases remaining between them. This CDR3 is CASSGEGVATNEKLFF. CDR3 bases: TGTGCCAGCAGTGGAGAAGGCGTTGCAACTAATGAAAAACTGTTTTTT.

CDR3 residues: CASSEGQGVSYEQYF. The CDR3 coding sequence is TGTGCCAGCAGTGAGGGACAGGGGGTCTCCTACGAGCAGTACTTC. The chain uses TRBV27 and TRBJ2-7, with 11 bases lining up with TRBD1. The CDR3 totals 15 residues. Germline assignment: CDR1 MNHEY and CDR2 SMNVEV (reference sequence). V gave up 5 bases and J gave up 0 bases; unmatched junction bases: 3.

This rearrangement joins TRBV19 to TRBJ2-1; D remains ambiguous. Trimming pared 4 bases from V and 0 bases from J, leaving 10 bases between. This CDR3 spans 15 amino acids. The germline gives CDR1 LNHDA, CDR2 SQIVND (reference sequence). CDR3 loop: CASSTSWASYNEQFF. In DNA form, the CDR3 reads TGTGCCAGTAGTACGTCCTGGGCCTCCTACAATGAGCAGTTCTTC.

This clonotype has only a few counts. The V and J genes are TRBV29-1 and TRBJ1-3; D gene uncertain. Trimming took 3 bases from V and 3 from J, leaving 6 bases between them. The CDR3 is 12 residues long. CDR1 and CDR2 from the germline V gene are SQVTM and ANQGSEA. The DNA for the CDR3 is TGCAGCGTTGAGTCGAGTGGAAACACCATATATTTT. It specifies CSVESSGNTIYF.

The V call is TRBV19, the J call TRBJ2-3; 7 positions agree with TRBD1. Germline trimming cut 7 bases from V and 0 bases from J; bases unmatched to any gene: 4. Germline V gives CDR1 LNHDA, CDR2 SQIVND (reference sequence). The CDR3 runs to 14 residues. CDR3 region: CASKQGLSTDTQYF. The CDR3 coding sequence is TGTGCCAGTAAACAGGGGCTAAGCACAGATACGCAGTATTTT.

There are a few counts of this clonotype. An end of the junction does not agree with germline; a read error may underlie this. The J gene is TRBJ2-6, the V gene TRBV9; D possibly matches TRBD1 or TRBD2 (5 bases each). In germline, CDR1 is SGDLS, CDR2 YYNGEE. The CDR3 runs 13 residues. The chain's CDR3 is CASSLDGANVLAF. As DNA, the CDR3 is TGTGCCAGCAGCCTGGACGGGGCCAACGTCCTGGCTTTC.

The chain links TRBV27 to TRBJ2-3, with no clear D. V was trimmed by 4 bases and J by 0 bases, leaving 11 bases between them. The CDR3 loop spans 15 amino acids. Germline CDR1 reads MNHEY; CDR2 reads SMNVEV (reference sequence). CDR3: CASSYMSSSTDTQYF. The CDR3 DNA reads as TGTGCCAGCAGTTATATGTCGTCAAGCACAGATACGCAGTATTTT.

The sample holds many counts of this clonotype. The rearrangement links TRBV20-1 to TRBJ2-7, with D possibly matching TRBD2 (5 bases). With 0 bases removed from V and 2 bases from J, the gap between germline ends came to 8 bases. The CDR3 loop spans 13 amino acids. Germline-derived CDR1 and CDR2 are DFQATT and SNEGSKA (reference sequence). The CDR3 DNA reads as TGCAGTGCTAGAGATCGGGGTACCTACGAGCAGTACTTC. Translating it yields CSARDRGTYEQYF.